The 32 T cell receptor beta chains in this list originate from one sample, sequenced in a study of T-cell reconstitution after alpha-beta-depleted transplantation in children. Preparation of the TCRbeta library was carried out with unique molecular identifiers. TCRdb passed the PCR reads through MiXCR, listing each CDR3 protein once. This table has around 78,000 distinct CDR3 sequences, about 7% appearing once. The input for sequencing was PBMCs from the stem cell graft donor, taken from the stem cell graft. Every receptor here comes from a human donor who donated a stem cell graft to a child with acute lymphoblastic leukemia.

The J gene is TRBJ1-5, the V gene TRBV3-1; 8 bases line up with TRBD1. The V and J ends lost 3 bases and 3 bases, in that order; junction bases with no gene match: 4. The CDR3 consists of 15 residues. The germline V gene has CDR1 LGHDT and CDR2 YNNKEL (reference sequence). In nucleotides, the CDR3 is TGTGCCAGCAGCCAGGCAGGGGGCGTCAATCAGCCCCAGCATTTT. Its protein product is CASSQAGGVNQPQHF.

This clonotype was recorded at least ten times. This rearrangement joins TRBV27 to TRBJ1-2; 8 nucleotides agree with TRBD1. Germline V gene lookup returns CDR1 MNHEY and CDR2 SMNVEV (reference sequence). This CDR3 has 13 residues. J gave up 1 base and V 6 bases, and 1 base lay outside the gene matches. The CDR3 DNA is TGTGCCAGCAGCGACAGGGGTAACTATGGCTACACCTTC. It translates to CASSDRGNYGYTF.

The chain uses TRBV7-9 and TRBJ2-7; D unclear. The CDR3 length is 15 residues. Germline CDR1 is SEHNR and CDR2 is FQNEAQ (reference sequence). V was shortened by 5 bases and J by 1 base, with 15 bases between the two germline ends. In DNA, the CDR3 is TGTGCCAGCAGCCCCCCGACGGACGCTTCCTACGAGCAGTACTTC. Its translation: CASSPPTDASYEQYF.

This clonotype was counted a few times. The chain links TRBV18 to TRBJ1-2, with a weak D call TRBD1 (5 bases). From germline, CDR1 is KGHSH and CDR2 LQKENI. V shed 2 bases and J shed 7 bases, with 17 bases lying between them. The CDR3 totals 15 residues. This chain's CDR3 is CASSPFRDSQAGYTF. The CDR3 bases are TGTGCCAGCTCACCATTCCGGGACTCCCAGGCTGGCTACACCTTC.

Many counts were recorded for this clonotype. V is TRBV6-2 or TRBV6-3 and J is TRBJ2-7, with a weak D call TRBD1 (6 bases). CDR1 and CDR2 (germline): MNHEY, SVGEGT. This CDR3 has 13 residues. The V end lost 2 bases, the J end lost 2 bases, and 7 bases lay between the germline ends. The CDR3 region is CASSYRDTYEQYF. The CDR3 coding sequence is TGTGCCAGCAGTTACCGGGACACCTACGAGCAGTACTTC.

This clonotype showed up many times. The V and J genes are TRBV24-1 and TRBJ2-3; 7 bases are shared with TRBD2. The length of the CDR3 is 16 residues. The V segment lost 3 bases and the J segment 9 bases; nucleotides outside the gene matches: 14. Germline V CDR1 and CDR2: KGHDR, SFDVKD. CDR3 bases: TGTGCCACCAGTGATCCCGCGGGGGTATCGGTGCAAACGCAGTATTTT. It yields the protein CATSDPAGVSVQTQYF.

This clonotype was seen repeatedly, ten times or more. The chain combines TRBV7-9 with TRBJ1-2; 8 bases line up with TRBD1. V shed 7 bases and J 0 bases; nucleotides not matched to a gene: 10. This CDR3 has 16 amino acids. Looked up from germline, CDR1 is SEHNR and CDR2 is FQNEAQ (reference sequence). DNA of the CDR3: TGTGCCAGCACCTGGGACAGGCTTCAAGCTAACTATGGCTACACCTTC. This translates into CASTWDRLQANYGYTF.

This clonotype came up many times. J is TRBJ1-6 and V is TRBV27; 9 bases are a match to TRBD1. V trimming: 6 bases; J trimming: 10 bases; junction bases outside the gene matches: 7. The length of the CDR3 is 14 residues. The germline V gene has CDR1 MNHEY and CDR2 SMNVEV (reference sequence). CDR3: CASSPRQGVSPLHF. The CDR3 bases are TGTGCCAGCAGCCCCCGACAGGGGGTATCACCCCTCCACTTT.

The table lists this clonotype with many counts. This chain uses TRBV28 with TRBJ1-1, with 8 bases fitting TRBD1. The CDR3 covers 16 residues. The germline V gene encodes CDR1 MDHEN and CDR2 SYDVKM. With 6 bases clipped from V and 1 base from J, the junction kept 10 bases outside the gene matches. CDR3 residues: CASSHPWGQENTEAFF. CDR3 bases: TGTGCCAGCAGCCATCCATGGGGACAGGAGAACACTGAAGCTTTCTTT.

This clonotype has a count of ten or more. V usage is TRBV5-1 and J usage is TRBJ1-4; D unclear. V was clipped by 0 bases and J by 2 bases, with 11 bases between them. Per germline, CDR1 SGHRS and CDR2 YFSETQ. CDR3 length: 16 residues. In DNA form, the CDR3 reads TGCGCCAGCAGCTTGGGGACCCAGTCGACTAATGAAAAACTGTTTTTT. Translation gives CASSLGTQSTNEKLFF.

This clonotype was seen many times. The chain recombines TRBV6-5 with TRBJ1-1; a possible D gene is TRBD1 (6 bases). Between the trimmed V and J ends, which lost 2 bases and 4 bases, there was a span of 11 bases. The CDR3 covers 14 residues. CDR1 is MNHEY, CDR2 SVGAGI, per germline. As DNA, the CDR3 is TGTGCCAGCAGTTACAGGGGGGGGAGCACTGAAGCTTTCTTT. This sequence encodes CASSYRGGSTEAFF.

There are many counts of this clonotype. The CDR3 nucleotides are TGTGCCAGTCGAACAGGGGCGGCTGAAGCTTTCTTT. Translating gives CASRTGAAEAFF. This rearrangement joins TRBV19 to TRBJ1-1; 7 nucleotides align to TRBD1. The CDR3 extends over 12 amino acids. The V gene end was trimmed by 8 bases and the J gene end by 6 bases; junction bases not matched to a gene: 6. Germline V gene data show CDR1 as LNHDA and CDR2 as SQIVND (reference sequence). Complete variable domain (other parts from reference TRBV19 and TRBJ1-1): DGGITQSPKYLFRKEGQNVTLSCEQNLNHDAMYWYRQDPGQGLRLIYYSQIVNDFQKGDIAEGYSVSREKKESFPLTVTSAQKNPTAFYLCASRTGAAEAFFGQGTRLTVV.

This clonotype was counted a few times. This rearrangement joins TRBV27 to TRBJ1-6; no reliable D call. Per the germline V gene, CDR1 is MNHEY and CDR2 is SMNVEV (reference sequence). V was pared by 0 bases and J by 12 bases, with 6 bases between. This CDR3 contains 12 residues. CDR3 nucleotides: TGTGCCAGCAGTTTATCAGGGCTACCCCTCCACTTT. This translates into CASSLSGLPLHF.

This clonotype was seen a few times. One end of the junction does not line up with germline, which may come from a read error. CDR3: CASSSQTGWGNEQFF. CDR3 coding DNA: TGTGCTAGCAGCTCCCAGACAGGGTGGGGTAATGAGCAGTTCTTC. V and J are TRBV7-7 and TRBJ2-1; 7 nucleotides align to TRBD1. CDR1 is SSHAT and CDR2 is FNYEAQ in the germline V gene (reference sequence). The CDR3 covers 15 residues.

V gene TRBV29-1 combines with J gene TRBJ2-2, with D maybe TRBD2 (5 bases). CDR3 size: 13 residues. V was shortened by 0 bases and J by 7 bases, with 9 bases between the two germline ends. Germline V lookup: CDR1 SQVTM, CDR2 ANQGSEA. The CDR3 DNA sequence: TGCAGCGTTGAAGAGTCGGGATTCGGGGAGCTGTTTTTT. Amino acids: CSVEESGFGELFF.

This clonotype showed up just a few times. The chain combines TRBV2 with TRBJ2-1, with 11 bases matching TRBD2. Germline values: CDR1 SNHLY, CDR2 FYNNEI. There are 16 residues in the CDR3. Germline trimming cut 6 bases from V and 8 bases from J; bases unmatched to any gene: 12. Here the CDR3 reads CASSGPTSGSAYEQFF. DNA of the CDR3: TGTGCCAGCAGCGGTCCTACTAGCGGGAGTGCCTATGAGCAGTTCTTC.

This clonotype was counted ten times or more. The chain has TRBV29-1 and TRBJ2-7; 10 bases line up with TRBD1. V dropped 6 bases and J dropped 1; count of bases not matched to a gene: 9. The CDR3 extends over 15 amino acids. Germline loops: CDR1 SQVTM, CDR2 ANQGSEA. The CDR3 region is CSVEVPGQGSYEQYF. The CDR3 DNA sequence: TGCAGCGTCGAGGTCCCGGGACAGGGGTCCTACGAGCAGTACTTC.

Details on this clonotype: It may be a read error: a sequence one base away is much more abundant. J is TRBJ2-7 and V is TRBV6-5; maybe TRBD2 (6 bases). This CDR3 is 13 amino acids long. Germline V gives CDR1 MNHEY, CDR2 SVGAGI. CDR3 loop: CASSYRGTYVQYF. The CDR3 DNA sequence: TGTGCCAGCAGTTACCGCGGGACCTACGTGCAGTACTTC.

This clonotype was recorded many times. The DNA for the CDR3 is TGTGCCAGCAGTGGGACCCTCTCTGGGGCCAACGTCCTGACTTTC. Its protein product is CASSGTLSGANVLTF. The V gene is TRBV6-2 or TRBV6-3, the J gene TRBJ2-6; D is perhaps TRBD1 or TRBD2 (5 bases each). V was cut by 5 bases and J by 0 bases, with 8 bases left in between. The CDR3 consists of 15 residues. Germline V gene sequence: CDR1 MNHEY, CDR2 SVGEGT.

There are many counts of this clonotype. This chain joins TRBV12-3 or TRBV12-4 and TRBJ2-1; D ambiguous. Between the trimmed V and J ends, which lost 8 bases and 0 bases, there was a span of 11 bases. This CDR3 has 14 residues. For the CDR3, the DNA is TGTGCCAGCCGAGCCTTAAACTCCTACAATGAGCAGTTCTTC. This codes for CASRALNSYNEQFF.

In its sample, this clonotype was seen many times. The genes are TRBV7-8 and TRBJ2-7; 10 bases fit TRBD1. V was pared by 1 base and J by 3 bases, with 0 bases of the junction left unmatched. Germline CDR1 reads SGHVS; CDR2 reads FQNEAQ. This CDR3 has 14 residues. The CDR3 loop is CASSLGDRGYEQYF. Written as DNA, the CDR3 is TGTGCCAGCAGCTTAGGGGACAGGGGCTACGAGCAGTACTTC.

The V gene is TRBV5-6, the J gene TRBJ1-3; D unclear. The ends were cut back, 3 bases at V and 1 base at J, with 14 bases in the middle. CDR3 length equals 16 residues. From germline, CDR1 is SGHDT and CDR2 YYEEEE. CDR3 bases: TGTGCCAGCAGCTCCAAAGTGGAACCGTCTGGAAACACCATATATTTT. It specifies CASSSKVEPSGNTIYF.

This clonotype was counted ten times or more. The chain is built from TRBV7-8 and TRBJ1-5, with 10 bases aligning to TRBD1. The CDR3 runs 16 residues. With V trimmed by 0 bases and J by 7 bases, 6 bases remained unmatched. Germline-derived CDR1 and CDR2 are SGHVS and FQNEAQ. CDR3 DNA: TGTGCCAGCAGCTTAGCCGGGACAGGGGCGGGCCAGCCCCAGCATTTT. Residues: CASSLAGTGAGQPQHF.

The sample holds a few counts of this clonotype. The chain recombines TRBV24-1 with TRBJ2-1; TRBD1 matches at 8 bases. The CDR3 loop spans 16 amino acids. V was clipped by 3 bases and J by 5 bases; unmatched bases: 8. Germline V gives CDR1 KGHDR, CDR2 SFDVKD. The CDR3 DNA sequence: TGTGCCACCAGTGATACCGGGACAGGCCCCCACAATGAGCAGTTCTTC. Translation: CATSDTGTGPHNEQFF.

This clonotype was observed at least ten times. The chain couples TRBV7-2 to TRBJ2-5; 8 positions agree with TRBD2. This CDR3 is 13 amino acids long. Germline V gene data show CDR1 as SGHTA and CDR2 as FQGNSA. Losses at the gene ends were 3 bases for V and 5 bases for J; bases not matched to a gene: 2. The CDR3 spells CASSFGGAETQYF. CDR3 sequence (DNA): TGTGCCAGCAGCTTCGGGGGGGCGGAGACCCAGTACTTC.

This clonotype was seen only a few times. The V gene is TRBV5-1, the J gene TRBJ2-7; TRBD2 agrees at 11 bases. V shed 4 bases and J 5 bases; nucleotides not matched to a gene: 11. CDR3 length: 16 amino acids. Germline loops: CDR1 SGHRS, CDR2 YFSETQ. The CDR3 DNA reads TGCGCCAGCAGCAAGGATCGACTAGCGGGGCTCCACGAGCAGTACTTC. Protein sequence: CASSKDRLAGLHEQYF. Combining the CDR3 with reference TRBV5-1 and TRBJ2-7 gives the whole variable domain KAGVTQTPRYLIKTRGQQVTLSCSPISGHRSVSWYQQTPGQGLQFLFEYFSETQRNKGNFPGRFSGRQFSNSRSEMNVSTLELGDSALYLCASSKDRLAGLHEQYFGPGTRLTVT.

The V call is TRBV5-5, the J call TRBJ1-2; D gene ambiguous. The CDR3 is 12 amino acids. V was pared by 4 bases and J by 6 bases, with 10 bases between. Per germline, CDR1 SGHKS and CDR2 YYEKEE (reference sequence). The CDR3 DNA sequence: TGTGCCAGCAGCCGCGACGTGGATGGCTACACCTTC. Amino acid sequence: CASSRDVDGYTF.

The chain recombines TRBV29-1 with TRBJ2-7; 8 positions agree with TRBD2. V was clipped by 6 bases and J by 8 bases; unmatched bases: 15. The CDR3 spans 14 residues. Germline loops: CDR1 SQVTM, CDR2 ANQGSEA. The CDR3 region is CSVWEGSGKIQQYF. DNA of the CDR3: TGCAGCGTCTGGGAAGGTAGCGGGAAGATCCAGCAGTACTTC.

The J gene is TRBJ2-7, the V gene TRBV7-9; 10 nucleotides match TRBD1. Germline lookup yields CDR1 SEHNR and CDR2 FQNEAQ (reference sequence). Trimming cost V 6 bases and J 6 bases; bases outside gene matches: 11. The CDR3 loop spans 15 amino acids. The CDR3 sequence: CASSPPGTGVLEQYF. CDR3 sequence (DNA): TGTGCCAGCAGTCCCCCCGGGACAGGGGTTCTCGAGCAGTACTTC.

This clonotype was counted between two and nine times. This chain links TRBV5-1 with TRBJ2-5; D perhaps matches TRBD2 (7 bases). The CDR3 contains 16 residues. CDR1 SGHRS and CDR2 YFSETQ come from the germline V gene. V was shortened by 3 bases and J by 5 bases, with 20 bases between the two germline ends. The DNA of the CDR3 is TGCGCCAGCAGCTCGGCCGGGGGGCCAGTACGGGAGACCCAGTACTTC. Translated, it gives CASSSAGGPVRETQYF. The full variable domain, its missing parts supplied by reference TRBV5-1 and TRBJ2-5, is KAGVTQTPRYLIKTRGQQVTLSCSPISGHRSVSWYQQTPGQGLQFLFEYFSETQRNKGNFPGRFSGRQFSNSRSEMNVSTLELGDSALYLCASSSAGGPVRETQYFGPGTRLLVL.

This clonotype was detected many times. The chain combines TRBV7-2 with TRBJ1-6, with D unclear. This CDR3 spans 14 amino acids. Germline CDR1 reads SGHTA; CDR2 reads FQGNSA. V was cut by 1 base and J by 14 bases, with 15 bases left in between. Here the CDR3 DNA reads TGTGCCAGCAGCTTAGGAGTGCCCTCTGTGGCCCTCCACTTT. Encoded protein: CASSLGVPSVALHF. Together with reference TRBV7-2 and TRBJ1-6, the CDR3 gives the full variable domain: GAGVSQSPSNKVTEKGKDVELRCDPISGHTALYWYRQSLGQGLEFLIYFQGNSAPDKSGLPSDRFSAERTGGSVSTLTIQRTQQEDSAVYLCASSLGVPSVALHFGNGTRLTVT.

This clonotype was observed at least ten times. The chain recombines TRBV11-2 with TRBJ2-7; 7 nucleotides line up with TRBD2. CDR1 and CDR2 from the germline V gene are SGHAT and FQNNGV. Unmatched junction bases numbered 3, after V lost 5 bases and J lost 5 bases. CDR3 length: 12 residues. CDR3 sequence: CASSRGGDEQYF. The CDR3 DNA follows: TGTGCCAGCAGCCGTGGGGGGGACGAGCAGTACTTC. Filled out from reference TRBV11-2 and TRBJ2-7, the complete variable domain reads EAGVAQSPRYKIIEKRQSVAFWCNPISGHATLYWYQQILGQGPKLLIQFQNNGVVDDSQLPKDRFSAERLKGVDSTLKIQPAKLEDSAVYLCASSRGGDEQYFGPGTRLTVT.